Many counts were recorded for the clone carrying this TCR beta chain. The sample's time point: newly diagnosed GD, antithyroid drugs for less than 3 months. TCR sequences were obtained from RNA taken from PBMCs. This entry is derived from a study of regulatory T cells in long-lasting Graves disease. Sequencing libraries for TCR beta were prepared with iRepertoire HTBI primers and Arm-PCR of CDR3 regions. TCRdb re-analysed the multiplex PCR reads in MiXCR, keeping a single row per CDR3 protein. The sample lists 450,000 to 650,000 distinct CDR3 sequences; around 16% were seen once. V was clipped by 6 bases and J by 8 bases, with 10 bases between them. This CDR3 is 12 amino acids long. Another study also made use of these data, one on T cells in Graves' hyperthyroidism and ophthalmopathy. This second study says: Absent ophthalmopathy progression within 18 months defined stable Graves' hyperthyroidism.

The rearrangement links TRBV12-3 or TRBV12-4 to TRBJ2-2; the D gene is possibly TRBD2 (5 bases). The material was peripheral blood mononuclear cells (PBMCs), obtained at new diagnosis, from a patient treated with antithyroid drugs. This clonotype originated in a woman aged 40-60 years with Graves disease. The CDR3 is CASRLGVGELFF. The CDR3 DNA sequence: TGTGCCAGCAGACTGGGAGTGGGGGAGCTGTTTTTT.